This paragraph covers one T cell receptor beta chain sequence. This clonotype was recorded many times. Its antigen is unknown. The input lacks base qualities; no much larger clone sits a single base away. The CDR3 holds 17 amino acids from the cysteine to the phenylalanine. The sequence is cut down to CDR3 DNA, 51 bases in frame from base 1. The V end gives up 5 bases and the J end 4 bases, leaving 7 bases in the junction not matched to a gene. These reads were obtained on an Illumina NovaSeq 6000. TCRalpha and TCRbeta cDNA libraries were constructed by 5'RACE with constant-segment primers, with sample barcodes and unique molecular identifiers being introduced. Trizol reagent was used to extract RNA from every sample. The libraries were amplified in two PCR steps, and the second step added a second sample barcode and Illumina TruSeq adapters. The libraries were sequenced on an Illumina NovaSeq using 2 x 150 bp paired-end reads. Turning to the authors' computational methods: Reads were demultiplexed and collapsed into UMI-guided consensus sequences with migec v1.2.7. With mixcr v2.1.11, UMI consensuses were aligned to TRA and TRB V and J templates and assembled into clonotypes. A clonotype was counted as expanded or contracted only if both edgeR and NoisET called the change significant, with noise models trained on biological replicates. edgeR calls used a false discovery rate-adjusted p below 0.01 and a log2 fold-change threshold of 1. As an exploratory analysis of dynamics, max-normalized trajectories of the 1000 most abundant clonotypes were examined with PCA combined with hierarchical clustering. Separately sequenced CD4+ and CD8+ repertoires were used to assign the CD4 or CD8 phenotype of responding clones. TCRdb itself trimmed the public reads at Q25 with fastp, ran MiXCR and retained productive beta chains. When rows share a CDR3 protein, they turn into one entry using the most common DNA and genes. TCRdb's processing, not the authors', yielded these V and J calls. The sample table lists about 140,000 distinct CDR3 sequences, approximately 5.7% of them with a count of one. The ten largest clonotypes hold about 1.9% of the sample.

This sample was included in a study of T-cell memory formation after mild COVID-19 (dated by TCRdb to the early 2020s). Context from the whole study: TCR sequence clusters from the two donors were found to be largely donor specific. Two young, previously healthy adult volunteers, one female and one male, were included in the cohort. Longitudinal TCRalpha and TCRbeta repertoire sequencing tracked T-cell clones expanding and contracting after mild COVID-19 in a couple of donors.

General findings and caveats noted by the study authors: SARS-CoV-2 specificity of the second-wave clones peaking on day 37 was not confirmed. Contracting CD4+ clones were located mainly in the CM and EM memory subsets, whereas CD8+ clones were found to be enriched in EMRA. Some responding clones were detected in pre-infection memory, suggesting pre-existing cross-reactive memory T cells joined the SARS-CoV-2 response. Only two mild cases were covered in the study, and larger cohorts including severe cases with pre-infection samples were considered necessary. Clones that contracted from day 15 to 85 showed balanced CD4/CD8 phenotypes, whereas a second wave of clones that expanded from day 15 to 37 leaned towards CD4+.

Ficoll-Paque density gradient centrifugation was the method used to isolate PBMCs. The V and J segments used are TRBV12-3 or TRBV12-4 and TRBJ2-1; TRBD2 aligns with 14 central bases. Sequencing was done on a sample of PBMCs or a T cell subset sorted from them (not recorded which). This TCR was recovered from an adult woman who had mild COVID-19 (a few samples of this study predate the infection). The sample titles of this study are shuffled in the database, so cell type and time point are left out; the donor was told from shared clones. The nucleotides read TGTGCCAGCAGTCCGGGACTAGCGGGAGCCTATTACAATGAGCAGTTCTTC. The resulting protein is CASSPGLAGAYYNEQFF.